Listed below are T cell receptor beta chains from one sample, sequenced in a study of blood T cell repertoires in COVID-19. Data came from immunoSEQ multiplex PCR; TCRdb stores just in-frame clones and leaves some out. The sample has about 180,000 clones, approximately 91% seen once. The sample was peripheral blood. These receptors were collected from a man aged 45-65 years with acute or convalescent COVID-19. CDR3s include the opening cysteine and the closing phenylalanine or tryptophan. The order of the fields is clone size, D gene, V gene, J gene, CDR3 protein, CDR3 DNA. The D gene is left open where the match is weak. Clone size is stated in some rows and not others, as once, few, many or a class when expanded.

>-|TRBD2|TRBV11-2|TRBJ2-7
CASSLASGLADTYEQYF
TGTGCCAGCAGCTTAGCGTCTGGACTAGCGGACACCTACGAGCAGTACTTC
>-|-|TRBV27|TRBJ2-2
CASSLEVAAKGGELFF
TGTGCCAGCAGTTTAGAGGTCGCAGCTAAGGGGGGGGAGCTGTTTTTT
>-|-|TRBV28|TRBJ1-1
CASSLPGRGWNTEAFF
TGTGCCAGCAGTTTGCCCGGCAGGGGATGGAACACTGAAGCTTTCTTT
>few|-|TRBV9|TRBJ1-5
CASSQKTDRLCSGHRGNQPQHF
TGTGCCAGCAGCCAAAAAACAGACAGGCTGTGTTCGGGTCACCGGGGCAATCAGCCCCAGCATTTT
>-|TRBD1|TRBV6-5|TRBJ1-6
CASSFGQGSNSPLHF
TGTGCCAGCAGTTTTGGACAGGGGAGCAATTCACCCCTCCACTTT
>-|TRBD2|TRBV11-2|TRBJ2-1
CASSLTSGSSYNEQFF
TGTGCCAGCAGCTTAACTAGCGGGAGCTCCTACAATGAGCAGTTCTTC
>-|-|TRBV9|TRBJ2-3
CASSVDLQRQVYF
TGTGCCAGCAGCGTAGATCTGCAGAGACAGGTGTATTTT
>-|TRBD2|TRBV28|TRBJ2-7
CASRMGLAGAGEQYF
TGTGCCAGCAGAATGGGACTAGCGGGAGCGGGGGAGCAGTACTTC
>-|-|TRBV7-9|TRBJ2-2
CASSSQPQTRRGNTGELFF
TGTGCCAGCAGCTCCCAACCACAGACTAGGAGGGGGAACACCGGGGAGCTGTTTTTT
>-|-|TRBV5-1|TRBJ1-6
CASSPFGGAMDNSPLHF
TGCGCCAGCAGCCCGTTTGGAGGGGCTATGGATAATTCACCCCTCCACTTT
>once|TRBD2|TRBV10-2|TRBJ2-2
CASRGVAGGQHTGELFF
TGCGCCTCGCGAGGGGTAGCGGGAGGGCAACACACCGGGGAGCTGTTTTTT
>-|-|TRBV6-5|TRBJ1-4
CASSYRGGDNEKLFF
TGTGCCAGCAGTTACAGAGGAGGCGACAATGAAAAACTGTTTTTT
>-|TRBD2|TRBV9|TRBJ2-2
CASSVGGRANTGELFF
TGTGCCAGCAGCGTAGGCGGGAGGGCAAACACCGGGGAGCTGTTTTTT
>-|-|TRBV19|TRBJ1-5
CASSPTRHTPQHF
TGTGCCAGTTCTCCCACGAGGCACACGCCCCAGCATTTT
>-|TRBD2|TRBV5-4|TRBJ2-1
CASSARLANEQFF
TGTGCCAGCTCAGCGCGACTAGCCAATGAGCAGTTCTTC
>-|-|TRBV5-1|TRBJ1-4
CASSLAAAGEKLFF
TGCGCCAGCAGCTTGGCGGCCGCAGGCGAAAAACTGTTTTTT
>-|-|TRBV5-6|TRBJ1-5
CASSPPGRVFNQPQHF
TGTGCCAGCAGCCCACCCGGGAGGGTATTCAATCAGCCCCAGCATTTT
>-|-|TRBV27|TRBJ1-2
CASSLGSRGGYTF
TGTGCCAGCAGTTTAGGTTCCCGGGGTGGCTACACCTTC
>-|TRBD1|TRBV4-1|TRBJ1-4
CASSLRDRGATNEKLFF
TGCGCCAGCAGCCTCCGGGACAGGGGTGCAACTAATGAAAAACTGTTTTTT
>few|TRBD2|TRBV28|TRBJ2-1
CASSSLASGRSEQFF
TGTGCCAGCAGTTCCCTAGCTAGCGGGAGGTCTGAGCAGTTCTTC
>-|TRBD2|TRBV7-2|TRBJ2-3
CASSFARTSGRDTQYF
TGTGCCAGCAGCTTTGCCCGGACTAGCGGGAGAGATACGCAGTATTTT
>-|TRBD1|TRBV19|TRBJ1-1
CASSTGGPGNTEAFF
TGTGCCAGTAGCACAGGGGGGCCGGGGAACACTGAAGCTTTCTTT
>-|TRBD2|TRBV7-9|TRBJ2-5
CASSLGLAGGPETQYF
TGTGCCAGCAGCTTAGGACTAGCGGGAGGGCCCGAGACCCAGTACTTC
>-|-|TRBV10-3|TRBJ1-1
CAISESGEGDTEAFF
TGTGCCATCAGTGAGTCAGGGGAAGGGGACACTGAAGCTTTCTTT
>-|-|TRBV4-3|TRBJ1-1
CASSQFQNTEAFF
TGCGCCAGCAGCCAATTCCAGAACACTGAAGCTTTCTTT
>few|TRBD1|TRBV19|TRBJ1-5
CASSIWDRANQPQHF
TGTGCCAGTAGTATTTGGGACAGAGCCAATCAGCCCCAGCATTTT
>-|-|TRBV6-1|TRBJ2-3
CASSEAGPALYF
TGTGCCAGCAGTGAAGCGGGGCCCGCTCTGTATTTT
>few|-|TRBV28|TRBJ1-1
CASSLISEAFF
TGTGCCAGCAGTTTAATCTCTGAAGCTTTCTTT